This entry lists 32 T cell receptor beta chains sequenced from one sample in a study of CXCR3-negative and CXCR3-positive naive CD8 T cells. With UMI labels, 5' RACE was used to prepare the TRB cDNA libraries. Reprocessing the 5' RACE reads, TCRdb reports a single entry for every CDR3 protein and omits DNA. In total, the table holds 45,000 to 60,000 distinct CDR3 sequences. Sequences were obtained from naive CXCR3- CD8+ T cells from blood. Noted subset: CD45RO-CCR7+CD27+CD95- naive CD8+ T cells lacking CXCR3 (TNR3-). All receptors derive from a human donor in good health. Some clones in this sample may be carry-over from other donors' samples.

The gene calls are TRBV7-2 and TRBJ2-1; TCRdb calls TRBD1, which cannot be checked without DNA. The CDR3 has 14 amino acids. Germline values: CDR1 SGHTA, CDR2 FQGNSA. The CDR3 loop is CASSIFDRAGEQFF.

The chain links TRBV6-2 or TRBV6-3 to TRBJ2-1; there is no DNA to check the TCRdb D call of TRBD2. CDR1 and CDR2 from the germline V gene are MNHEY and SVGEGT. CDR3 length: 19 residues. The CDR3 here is CASSYSGDYESSSYNEQFF.

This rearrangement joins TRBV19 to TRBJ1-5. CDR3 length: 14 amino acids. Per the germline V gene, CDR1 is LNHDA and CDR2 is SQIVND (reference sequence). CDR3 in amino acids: CASESLDSNQPQHF.

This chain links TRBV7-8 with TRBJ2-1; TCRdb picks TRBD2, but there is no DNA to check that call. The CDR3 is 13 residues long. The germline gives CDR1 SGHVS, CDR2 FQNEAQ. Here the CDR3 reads CASSLAGPDEQFF. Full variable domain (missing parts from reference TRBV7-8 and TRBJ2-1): GAGVSQSPRYKVAKRGQDVALRCDPISGHVSLFWYQQALGQGPEFLTYFQNEAQLDKSGLPSDRFFAERPEGSVSTLKIQRTQQEDSAVYLCASSLAGPDEQFFGPGTRLTVL.

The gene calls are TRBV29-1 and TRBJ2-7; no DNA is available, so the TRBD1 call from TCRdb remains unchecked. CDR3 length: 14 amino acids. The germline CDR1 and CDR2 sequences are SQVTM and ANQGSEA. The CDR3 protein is CSVGPPDNPLEQYF.

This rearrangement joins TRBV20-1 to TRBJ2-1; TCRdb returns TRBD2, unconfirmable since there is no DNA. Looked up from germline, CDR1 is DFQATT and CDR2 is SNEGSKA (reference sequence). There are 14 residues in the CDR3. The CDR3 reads CSARDTGLSNEQFF.

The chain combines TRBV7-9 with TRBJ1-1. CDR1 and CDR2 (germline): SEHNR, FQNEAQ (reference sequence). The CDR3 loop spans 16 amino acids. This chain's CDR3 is CASSFSGGGLNTEAFF.

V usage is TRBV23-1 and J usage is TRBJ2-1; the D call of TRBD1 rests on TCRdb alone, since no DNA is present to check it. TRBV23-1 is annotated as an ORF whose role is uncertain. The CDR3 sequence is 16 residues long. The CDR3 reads CASSQDPYPGYNEQFF.

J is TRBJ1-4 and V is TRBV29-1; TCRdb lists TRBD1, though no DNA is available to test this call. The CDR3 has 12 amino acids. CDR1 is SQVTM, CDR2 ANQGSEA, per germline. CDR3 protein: CSVLGQNEKLFF.

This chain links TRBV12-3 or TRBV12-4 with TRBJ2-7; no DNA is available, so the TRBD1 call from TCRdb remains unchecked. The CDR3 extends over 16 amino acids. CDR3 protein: CASSFSVEGYFYEQYF.

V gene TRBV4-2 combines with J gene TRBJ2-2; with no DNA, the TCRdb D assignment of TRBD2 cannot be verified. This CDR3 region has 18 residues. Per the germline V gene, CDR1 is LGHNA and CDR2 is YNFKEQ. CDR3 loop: CASSQEIPTSGGPGELFF.

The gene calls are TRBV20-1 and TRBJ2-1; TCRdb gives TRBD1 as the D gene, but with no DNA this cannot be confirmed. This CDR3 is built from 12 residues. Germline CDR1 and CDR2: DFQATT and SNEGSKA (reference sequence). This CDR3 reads CSARDLRGEQFF.

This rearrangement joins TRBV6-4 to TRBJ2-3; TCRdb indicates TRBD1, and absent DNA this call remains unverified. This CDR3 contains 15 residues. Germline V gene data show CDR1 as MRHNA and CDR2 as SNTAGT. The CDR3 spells CASSERTGSTDTQYF.

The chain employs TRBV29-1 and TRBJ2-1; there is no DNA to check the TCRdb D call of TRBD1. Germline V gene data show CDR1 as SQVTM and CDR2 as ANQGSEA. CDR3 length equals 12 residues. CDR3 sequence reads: CSIRTVSNEQFF.

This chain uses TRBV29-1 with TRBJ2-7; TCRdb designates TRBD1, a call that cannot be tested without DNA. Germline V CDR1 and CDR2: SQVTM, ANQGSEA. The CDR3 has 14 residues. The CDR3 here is CSVHGGKVRDEQYF.

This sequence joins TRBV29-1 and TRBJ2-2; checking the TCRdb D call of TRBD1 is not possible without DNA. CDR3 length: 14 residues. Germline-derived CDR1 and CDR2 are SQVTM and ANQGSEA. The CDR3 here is CSVDWQGNTGELFF.

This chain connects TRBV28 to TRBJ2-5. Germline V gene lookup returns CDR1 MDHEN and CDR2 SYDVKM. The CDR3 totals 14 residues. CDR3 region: CASSKDSIQETQYF.

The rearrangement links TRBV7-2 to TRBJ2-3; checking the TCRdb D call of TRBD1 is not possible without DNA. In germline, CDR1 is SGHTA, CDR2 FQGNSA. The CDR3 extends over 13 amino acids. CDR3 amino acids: CASSLMTADTQYF. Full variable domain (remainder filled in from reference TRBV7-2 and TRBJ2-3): GAGVSQSPSNKVTEKGKDVELRCDPISGHTALYWYRQSLGQGLEFLIYFQGNSAPDKSGLPSDRFSAERTGGSVSTLTIQRTQQEDSAVYLCASSLMTADTQYFGPGTRLTVL.

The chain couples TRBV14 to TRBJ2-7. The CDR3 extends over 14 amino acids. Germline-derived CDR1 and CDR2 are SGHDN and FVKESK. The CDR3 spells CASSQAGNSYEQYF.

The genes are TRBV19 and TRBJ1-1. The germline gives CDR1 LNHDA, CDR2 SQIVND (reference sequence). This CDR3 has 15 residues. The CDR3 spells CASSMAVKANTEAFF. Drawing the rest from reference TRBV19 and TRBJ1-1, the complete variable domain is DGGITQSPKYLFRKEGQNVTLSCEQNLNHDAMYWYRQDPGQGLRLIYYSQIVNDFQKGDIAEGYSVSREKKESFPLTVTSAQKNPTAFYLCASSMAVKANTEAFFGQGTRLTVV.

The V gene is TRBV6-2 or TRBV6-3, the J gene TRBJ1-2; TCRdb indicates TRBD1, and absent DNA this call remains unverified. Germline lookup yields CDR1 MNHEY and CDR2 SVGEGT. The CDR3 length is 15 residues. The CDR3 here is CASRGGAQETYGYTF.

The CDR3 spells CASSAGDRDFDEQFF. The genes are TRBV6-4 and TRBJ2-1; as DNA is missing, the TRBD1 call by TCRdb cannot be tested. CDR1 is MRHNA and CDR2 is SNTAGT in the germline V gene. There are 15 residues in the CDR3.

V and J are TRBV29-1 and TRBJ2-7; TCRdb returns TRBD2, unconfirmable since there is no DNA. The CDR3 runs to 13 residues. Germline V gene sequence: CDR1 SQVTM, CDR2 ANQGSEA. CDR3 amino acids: CSVTAGPSYEQYF.

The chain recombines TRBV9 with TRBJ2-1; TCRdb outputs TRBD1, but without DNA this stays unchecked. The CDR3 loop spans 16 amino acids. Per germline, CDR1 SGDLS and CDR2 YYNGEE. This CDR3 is CASSGSTQGVYNEQFF.

CDR3: CASSYSTGVPDYGYTF. This chain links TRBV6-5 with TRBJ1-2; TCRdb designates TRBD1, a call that cannot be tested without DNA. The CDR3 consists of 16 residues. Germline values: CDR1 MNHEY, CDR2 SVGAGI.

CDR3 protein: CAISEDKRKEETQYF. The chain recombines TRBV10-3 with TRBJ2-5. Looked up from germline, CDR1 is ENHRY and CDR2 is SYGVKD. The CDR3 runs 15 residues.

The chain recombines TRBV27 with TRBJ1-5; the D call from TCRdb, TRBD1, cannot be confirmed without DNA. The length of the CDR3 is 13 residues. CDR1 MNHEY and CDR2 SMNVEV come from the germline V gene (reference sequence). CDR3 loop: CASSLQGFQPQHF.

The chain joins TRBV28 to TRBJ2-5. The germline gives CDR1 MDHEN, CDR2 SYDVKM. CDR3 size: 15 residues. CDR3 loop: CASSFISGDRETQYF.

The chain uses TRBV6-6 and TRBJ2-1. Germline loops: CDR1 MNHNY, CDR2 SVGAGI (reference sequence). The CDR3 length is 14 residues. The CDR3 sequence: CASSSRDSYNEQFF.

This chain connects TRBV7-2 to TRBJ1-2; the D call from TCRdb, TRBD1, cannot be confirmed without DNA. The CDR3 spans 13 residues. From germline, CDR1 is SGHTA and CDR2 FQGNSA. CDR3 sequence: CASSSGTDGGYTF.

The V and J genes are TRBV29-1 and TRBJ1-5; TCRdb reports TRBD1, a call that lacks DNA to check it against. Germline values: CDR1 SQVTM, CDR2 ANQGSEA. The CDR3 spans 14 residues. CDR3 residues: CSVSQGVGNQPQHF. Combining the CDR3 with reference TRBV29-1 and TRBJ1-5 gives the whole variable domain SAVISQKPSRDICQRGTSLTIQCQVDSQVTMMFWYRQQPGQSLTLIATANQGSEATYESGFVIDKFPISRPNLTFSTLTVSNMSPEDSSIYLCSVSQGVGNQPQHFGDGTRLSIL.

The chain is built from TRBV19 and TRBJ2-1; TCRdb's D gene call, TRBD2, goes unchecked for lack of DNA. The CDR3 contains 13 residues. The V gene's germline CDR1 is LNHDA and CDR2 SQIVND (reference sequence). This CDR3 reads CASSILAGNEQFF.